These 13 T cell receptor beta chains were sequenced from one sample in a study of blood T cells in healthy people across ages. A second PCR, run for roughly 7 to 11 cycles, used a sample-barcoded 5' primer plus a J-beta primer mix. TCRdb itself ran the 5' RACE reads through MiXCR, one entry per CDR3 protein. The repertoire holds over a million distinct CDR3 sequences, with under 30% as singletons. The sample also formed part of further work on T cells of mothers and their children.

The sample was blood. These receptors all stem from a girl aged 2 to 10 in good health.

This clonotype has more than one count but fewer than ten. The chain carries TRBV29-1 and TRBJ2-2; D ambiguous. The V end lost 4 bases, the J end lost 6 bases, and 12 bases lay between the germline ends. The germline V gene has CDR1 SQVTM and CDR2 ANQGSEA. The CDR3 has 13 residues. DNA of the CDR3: TGCAGCGTTGTATGGGGATACTCCGGGGAGCTGTTTTTT. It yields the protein CSVVWGYSGELFF.

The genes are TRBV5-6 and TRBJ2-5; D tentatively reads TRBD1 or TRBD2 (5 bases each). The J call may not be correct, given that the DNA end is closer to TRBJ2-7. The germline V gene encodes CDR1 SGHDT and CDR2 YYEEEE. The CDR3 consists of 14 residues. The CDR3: CASSFWDLSYEQYF. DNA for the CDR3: TGTGCCAGCAGCTTTTGGGACCTCTCCTACGAGCAGTACTTC.

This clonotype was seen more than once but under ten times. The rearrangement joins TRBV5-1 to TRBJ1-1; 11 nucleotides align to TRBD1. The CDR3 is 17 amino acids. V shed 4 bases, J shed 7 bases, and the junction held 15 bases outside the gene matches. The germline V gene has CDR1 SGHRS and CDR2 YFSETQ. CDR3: CASSEGTGGSPILEAFF. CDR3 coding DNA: TGCGCCAGCAGCGAGGGGACAGGGGGATCTCCAATTCTTGAAGCTTTCTTT.

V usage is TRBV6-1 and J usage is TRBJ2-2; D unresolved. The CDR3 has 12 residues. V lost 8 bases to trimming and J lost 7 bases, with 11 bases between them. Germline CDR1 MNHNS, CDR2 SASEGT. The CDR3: CASHRHRGELFF. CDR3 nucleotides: TGTGCCAGCCATCGGCACCGCGGGGAGCTGTTTTTT.

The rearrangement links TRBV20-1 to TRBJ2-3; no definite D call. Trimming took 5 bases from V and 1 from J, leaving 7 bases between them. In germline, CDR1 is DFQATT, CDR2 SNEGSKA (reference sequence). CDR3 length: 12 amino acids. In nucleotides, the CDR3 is TGCAGTGCTGGACCCGGCACAGATACGCAGTATTTT. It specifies CSAGPGTDTQYF.

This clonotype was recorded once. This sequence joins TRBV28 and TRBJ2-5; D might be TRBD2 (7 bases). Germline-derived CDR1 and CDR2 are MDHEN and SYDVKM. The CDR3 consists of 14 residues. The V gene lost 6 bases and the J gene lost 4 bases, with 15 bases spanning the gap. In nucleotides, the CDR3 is TGTGCCAGCAGCCAGAACCGGGGGGCAGAGACCCAGTACTTC. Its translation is CASSQNRGAETQYF.

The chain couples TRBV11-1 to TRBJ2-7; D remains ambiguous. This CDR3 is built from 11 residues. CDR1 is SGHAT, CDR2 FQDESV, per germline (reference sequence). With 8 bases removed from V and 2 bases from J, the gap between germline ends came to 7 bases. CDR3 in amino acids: CASGSTYEQYF. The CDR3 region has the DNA TGTGCCAGCGGGTCGACCTACGAGCAGTACTTC.

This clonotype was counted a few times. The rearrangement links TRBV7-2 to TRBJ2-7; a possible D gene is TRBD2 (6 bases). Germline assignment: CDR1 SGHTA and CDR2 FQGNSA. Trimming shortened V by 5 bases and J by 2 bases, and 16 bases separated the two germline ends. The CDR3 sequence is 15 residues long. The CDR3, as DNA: TGTGCCAGCAGCCCGGGAGTTCACACCCCCTACGAGCAGTACTTC. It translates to CASSPGVHTPYEQYF.

The CDR3 DNA reads as TGCAGTGCTAGCACTTTTGGAGGGCTACCCTACGAGCAGTACTTC. Protein: CSASTFGGLPYEQYF. The V gene is TRBV20-1, the J gene TRBJ2-7; TRBD2 might be the D (6 bases). The CDR3 is 15 residues long. Deletions cut 3 bases from V and 2 bases from J, with 17 bases between. Germline CDR1 and CDR2: DFQATT and SNEGSKA (reference sequence).

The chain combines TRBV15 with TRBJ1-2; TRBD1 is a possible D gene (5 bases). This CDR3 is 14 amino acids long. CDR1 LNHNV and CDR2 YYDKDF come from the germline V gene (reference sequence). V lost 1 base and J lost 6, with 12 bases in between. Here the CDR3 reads CATSRGGGWNGYTF. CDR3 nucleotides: TGTGCCACCAGCAGAGGTGGGGGTTGGAATGGCTACACCTTC.

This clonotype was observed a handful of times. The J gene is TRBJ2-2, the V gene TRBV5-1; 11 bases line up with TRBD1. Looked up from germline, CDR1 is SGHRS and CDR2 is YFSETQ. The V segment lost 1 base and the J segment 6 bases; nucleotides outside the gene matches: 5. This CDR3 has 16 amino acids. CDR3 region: CASSLMDRGLSGELFF. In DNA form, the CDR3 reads TGCGCCAGCAGCTTGATGGACAGGGGGCTTTCCGGGGAGCTGTTTTTT. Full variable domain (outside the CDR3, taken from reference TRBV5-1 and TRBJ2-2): KAGVTQTPRYLIKTRGQQVTLSCSPISGHRSVSWYQQTPGQGLQFLFEYFSETQRNKGNFPGRFSGRQFSNSRSEMNVSTLELGDSALYLCASSLMDRGLSGELFFGEGSRLTVL.

CDR3 loop: CSARDSFDGYTF. The CDR3 DNA reads TGCAGTGCTAGAGATTCATTCGACGGCTACACCTTC. The J gene is TRBJ1-2, the V gene TRBV20-1; D is unclear. CDR3 length equals 12 residues. V lost 0 bases and J 8 bases, leaving 10 bases between the germline ends. CDR1 and CDR2 from the germline V gene are DFQATT and SNEGSKA (reference sequence).

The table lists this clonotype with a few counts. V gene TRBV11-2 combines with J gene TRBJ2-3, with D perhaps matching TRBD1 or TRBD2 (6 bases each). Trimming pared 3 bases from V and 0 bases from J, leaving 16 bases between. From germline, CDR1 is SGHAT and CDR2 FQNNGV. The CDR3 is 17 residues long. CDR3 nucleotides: TGTGCCAGCAGCTTCCGCCGGGGGACATCGAGCACAGATACGCAGTATTTT. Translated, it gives CASSFRRGTSSTDTQYF.